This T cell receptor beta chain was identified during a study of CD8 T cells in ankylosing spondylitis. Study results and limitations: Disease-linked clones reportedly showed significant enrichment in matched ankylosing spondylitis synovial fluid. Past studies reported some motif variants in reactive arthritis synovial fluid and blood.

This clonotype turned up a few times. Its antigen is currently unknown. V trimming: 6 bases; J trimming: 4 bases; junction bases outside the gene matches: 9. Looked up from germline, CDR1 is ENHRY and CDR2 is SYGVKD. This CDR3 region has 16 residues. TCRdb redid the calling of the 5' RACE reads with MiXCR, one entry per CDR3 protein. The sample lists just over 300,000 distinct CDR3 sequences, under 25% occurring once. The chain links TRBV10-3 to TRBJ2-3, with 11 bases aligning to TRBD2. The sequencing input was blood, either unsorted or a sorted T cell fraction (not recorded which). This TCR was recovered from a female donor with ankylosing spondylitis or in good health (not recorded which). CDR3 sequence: CAISSAPGLAADTQYF. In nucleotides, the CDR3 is TGTGCCATCAGCAGCGCGCCGGGACTAGCGGCAGATACGCAGTATTTT.